The clone carrying this TCR beta chain was recorded a few times. Its target is unknown. Within the sample, other DNA sequences also encode this same CDR3. Measured with immunoSEQ multiplex PCR; TCRdb has only the in-frame clones, and not every one. The sample shows 60,000 to 85,000 clones, about 87% of them seen only once. Trimming cost V 5 bases and J 0 bases, with 3 bases left between them. CDR1 is SEHNR and CDR2 is FQNEAQ in the germline V gene (reference sequence). The CDR3 is made up of 12 amino acids. This record comes from a study of OX40 agonist ivuxolimab in advanced cancers. Overall study findings and caveats: Near-lowest levels of clonal expansion characterized partial responders at 0.1-3.0 mg/kg.

The clonotype comes from an adult with an advanced solid tumor such as melanoma, head and neck, liver or kidney cancer. Sequencing used CD4+ or CD8+ T cells sorted from blood, obtained in a trial of the OX40 agonist ivuxolimab. The V gene is TRBV7-9, the J gene TRBJ2-3; D is unclear. The DNA for the CDR3 is TGTGCCAGCAGCCAAAGCACAGATACGCAGTATTTT. It translates to CASSQSTDTQYF. The complete variable domain, with remaining parts taken from reference TRBV7-9 and TRBJ2-3, reads DTGVSQNPRHKITKRGQNVTFRCDPISEHNRLYWYRQTLGQGPEFLTYFQNEAQLEKSRLLSDRFSAERPKGSFSTLEIQRTEQGDSAMYLCASSQSTDTQYFGPGTRLTVL.